This TCR beta chain was found in a study of T cell responses to AZD1222 COVID-19 vaccine. Repertoires were generated with immunoSEQ multiplex PCR, while TCRdb's copy carries only in-frame clones and drops some. The profile covers 150,000 to 200,000 clones, with about 92% appearing a single time and less than 1.3% taken by the ten largest. Trimming cost V 0 bases and J 0 bases, with 6 bases left between them. The CDR3 is 15 amino acids. Germline V lookup: CDR1 MNHEY, CDR2 SVGAGI. The V and J genes are TRBV6-5 and TRBJ1-3; no reliable D call. This sequence originates from an adult who received the AZD1222 COVID-19 vaccine. The starting material was peripheral blood, obtained 28 days after the second AZD1222 dose. CDR3 sequence: CASSYSRSSGNTIYF. CDR3 nucleotides: TGTGCCAGCAGTTACTCACGGAGCTCTGGAAACACCATATATTTT.